Sequencing of this T cell receptor beta chain was carried out in a study of technical replicates of blood from a few donors. Assay: immunoSEQ multiplex PCR; the TCRdb copy retains only in-frame clones and omits some. The table shows over 75,000 clones, with approximately 94% occurring only once. CDR1 and CDR2 from the germline V gene are SGHDT and YYEEEE. CDR3 length: 14 residues. The J segment lost 0 bases and the V segment lost 4 bases, leaving 1 base of the junction unmatched. Material for sequencing was T cells isolated from PBMCs. V and J are TRBV5-6 and TRBJ1-3, with 7 bases matching TRBD1. The TCR was taken from a human donor in good health. The CDR3 bases are TGTGCCAGCAGCCGGGACAGCTCTGGAAACACCATATATTTT. It translates to CASSRDSSGNTIYF.